The 16 T cell receptor beta chains below were found in one sample sequenced in a study of T cell changes during pregnancy in multiple sclerosis (dated 2019 in TCRdb). The library was produced with the immunoSEQ multiplex PCR assay. Held by TCRdb, this immuneACCESS table contains in-frame sequences only and omits some clones. Under half of the omission traces to an unresolved V gene where checked; the cause of the rest is unknown. The sample yields nearly 110,000 clones; around 90% were counted once. The ten biggest clones cover roughly 0.78% of the sample. Sequences were derived from peripheral blood, sampled in the third trimester of pregnancy. The receptors were sampled from a female donor in good health, enrolled as a control in a pregnancy study.

J is TRBJ2-7 and V is TRBV9, with a tentative D call TRBD1 (5 bases). Germline CDR1 and CDR2: SGDLS and YYNGEE. This CDR3 has 16 residues. The ends were cut back, 3 bases at V and 4 bases at J, with 20 bases in the middle. The CDR3 region is CASSGKLGQAKYEQYF. The DNA for the CDR3 is TGTGCCAGCAGCGGCAAATTGGGGCAAGCTAAGTACGAGCAGTACTTC.

V and J are TRBV5-6 and TRBJ1-1; 7 bases are shared with TRBD1. The CDR3 runs 15 residues. Germline values: CDR1 SGHDT, CDR2 YYEEEE. J gave up 2 bases and V 3 bases, and 7 bases lay outside the gene matches. For the CDR3, the DNA is TGTGCCAGCAGCTCCGTTGACAGGGATAACACTGAAGCTTTCTTT. Amino acids: CASSSVDRDNTEAFF.

V and J are TRBV9 and TRBJ1-2; D is unclear. The CDR3 is 15 residues long. Germline V gene lookup returns CDR1 SGDLS and CDR2 YYNGEE. Trimming left V 2 bases short and J 8 bases short, with 19 bases between. The CDR3 protein is CASSVDPTPGSGYTF. CDR3 DNA sequence: TGTGCCAGCAGCGTCGACCCCACCCCCGGGAGCGGCTACACCTTC.

CDR3 sequence (DNA): TGTGCCAGCAGCTCCTTCAATCAGCCCCAGCATTTT. Protein: CASSSFNQPQHF. V usage is TRBV5-6 and J usage is TRBJ1-5; D gene ambiguous. V lost 3 bases and J 3 bases, leaving 4 bases between the germline ends. The CDR3 extends over 12 amino acids. Germline CDR1 reads SGHDT; CDR2 reads YYEEEE.

This sequence joins TRBV7-2 and TRBJ2-1, with TRBD2 identical over 8 bases. Trimming took 2 bases from V and 5 from J; bases not matched to a gene: 11. Germline CDR1 is SGHTA and CDR2 is FQGNSA. The CDR3 contains 17 residues. The CDR3 is CASSLLPAGGLDNEQFF. CDR3 sequence (DNA): TGTGCCAGCAGCTTACTTCCCGCGGGGGGTTTGGACAATGAGCAGTTCTTC. The complete variable domain, with remaining parts taken from reference TRBV7-2 and TRBJ2-1, reads GAGVSQSPSNKVTEKGKDVELRCDPISGHTALYWYRQSLGQGLEFLIYFQGNSAPDKSGLPSDRFSAERTGGSVSTLTIQRTQQEDSAVYLCASSLLPAGGLDNEQFFGPGTRLTVL.

V and J are TRBV9 and TRBJ1-2; D gene ambiguous. This CDR3 is 17 amino acids long. CDR1 SGDLS and CDR2 YYNGEE come from the germline V gene. V lost 2 bases to trimming and J lost 0 bases, with 17 bases between them. The CDR3 region has the DNA TGTGCCAGCAGCGTTGGGGAGGTGTTACTTTCTAACTATGGCTACACCTTC. Its protein is CASSVGEVLLSNYGYTF. The whole variable domain, filled in from reference TRBV9 and TRBJ1-2, reads DSGVTQTPKHLITATGQRVTLRCSPRSGDLSVYWYQQSLDQGLQFLIQYYNGEERAKGNILERFSAQQFPDLHSELNLSSLELGDSALYFCASSVGEVLLSNYGYTFGSGTRLTVV.

The table lists this clone with a few counts. The chain recombines TRBV30 with TRBJ1-1, with D perhaps TRBD1 (5 bases). V lost 7 bases, J lost 1 base, and 13 bases lay in between. CDR1 GTSNPN and CDR2 SVGIG come from the germline V gene (reference sequence). The length of the CDR3 is 13 residues. The CDR3 DNA reads TGTGCCTCCTTTGGCAGGGAGAACACTGAAGCTTTCTTT. Translating gives CASFGRENTEAFF.

The chain is built from TRBV5-4 and TRBJ2-3, with TRBD2 as a possible D gene (6 bases). Germline assignment: CDR1 SGHNT and CDR2 YYREEE (reference sequence). V was pared by 4 bases and J by 5 bases, with 8 bases between. The CDR3 loop spans 12 amino acids. The CDR3 bases are TGTGCCAGCAGCGCGGAGGGAGATACGCAGTATTTT. This encodes CASSAEGDTQYF.

The V and J genes are TRBV4-1 and TRBJ2-5; 9 bases are a match to TRBD2. CDR1 MGHRA and CDR2 YSYEKL come from the germline V gene. This CDR3 spans 15 amino acids. The V and J ends lost 2 bases and 3 bases, in that order; junction bases with no gene match: 4. DNA for the CDR3: TGCGCCAGCAGCCAATCGGTAGCGGGGGAAGAGACCCAGTACTTC. Its translation is CASSQSVAGEETQYF.

J is TRBJ2-5 and V is TRBV4-3; the D gene is possibly TRBD2 (7 bases). The CDR3 has 20 residues. CDR1 is LGHNA and CDR2 is YSLEER in the germline V gene. Trimming took off 3 bases at V and 2 bases at J, with 28 bases between the two ends. Here the CDR3 reads CASSQANLVGGPIPQETQYF. In DNA, the CDR3 is TGCGCCAGCAGCCAGGCCAACCTCGTGGGGGGGCCGATACCTCAAGAGACCCAGTACTTC.

This sequence joins TRBV2 and TRBJ1-1; D ambiguous. The CDR3 length is 14 residues. Trimming took 5 bases from V and 1 from J, leaving 11 bases between them. Per the germline V gene, CDR1 is SNHLY and CDR2 is FYNNEI. CDR3 loop: CASSSILANTEAFF. The CDR3 DNA reads as TGTGCCAGCAGTTCGATTCTAGCGAACACTGAAGCTTTCTTT.

This chain links TRBV7-2 with TRBJ2-7, with 7 bases that match TRBD2. Germline V gene data show CDR1 as SGHTA and CDR2 as FQGNSA. The CDR3 totals 17 residues. V lost 3 bases and J lost 5; bases outside the gene matches: 16. The CDR3 DNA reads TGTGCCAGCAGCTTCGGGTACCGGGGGGAGACCTACAACGAGCAGTACTTC. It encodes CASSFGYRGETYNEQYF. Full variable domain (outside the CDR3, taken from reference TRBV7-2 and TRBJ2-7): GAGVSQSPSNKVTEKGKDVELRCDPISGHTALYWYRQSLGQGLEFLIYFQGNSAPDKSGLPSDRFSAERTGGSVSTLTIQRTQQEDSAVYLCASSFGYRGETYNEQYFGPGTRLTVT.

The gene calls are TRBV9 and TRBJ1-1; 9 bases agree with TRBD1. Germline CDR1 reads SGDLS; CDR2 reads YYNGEE. The junction had 9 bases not matched to a gene; V was cut back by 2 bases and J by 7 bases. The CDR3 length is 15 residues. Written as DNA, the CDR3 is TGTGCCAGCAGCGTTGGAGGGACAGGGCTTGTTGAAGCTTTCTTT. Protein sequence: CASSVGGTGLVEAFF.

The chain has TRBV7-8 and TRBJ1-2; TRBD1 agrees at 8 bases. Trimming removed 0 bases from V and 8 bases from J; junction bases left unmatched: 2. Germline V CDR1 and CDR2: SGHVS, FQNEAQ. The length of the CDR3 is 13 residues. In DNA, the CDR3 is TGTGCCAGCAGCTTAGCACAGGGGGAAGGCTACACCTTC. This sequence encodes CASSLAQGEGYTF.

The chain recombines TRBV29-1 with TRBJ1-3; 7 bases match TRBD1. The CDR3 has 14 residues. With V trimmed by 4 bases and J by 4 bases, 7 bases remained unmatched. CDR1 and CDR2 from the germline V gene are SQVTM and ANQGSEA. The CDR3 here is CSVGATGQGNTIYF. The CDR3 coding sequence is TGCAGCGTTGGGGCGACAGGGCAGGGAAACACCATATATTTT.

This chain uses TRBV11-1 with TRBJ1-2, with D possibly matching TRBD1 (5 bases). Germline V gene lookup returns CDR1 SGHAT and CDR2 FQDESV (reference sequence). The V and J ends lost 2 bases and 4 bases respectively, with 11 bases between them. There are 14 residues in the CDR3. CDR3 sequence: CASSLSRQPYGYTF. The DNA of the CDR3 is TGTGCCAGCAGCTTATCTCGACAGCCCTATGGCTACACCTTC.